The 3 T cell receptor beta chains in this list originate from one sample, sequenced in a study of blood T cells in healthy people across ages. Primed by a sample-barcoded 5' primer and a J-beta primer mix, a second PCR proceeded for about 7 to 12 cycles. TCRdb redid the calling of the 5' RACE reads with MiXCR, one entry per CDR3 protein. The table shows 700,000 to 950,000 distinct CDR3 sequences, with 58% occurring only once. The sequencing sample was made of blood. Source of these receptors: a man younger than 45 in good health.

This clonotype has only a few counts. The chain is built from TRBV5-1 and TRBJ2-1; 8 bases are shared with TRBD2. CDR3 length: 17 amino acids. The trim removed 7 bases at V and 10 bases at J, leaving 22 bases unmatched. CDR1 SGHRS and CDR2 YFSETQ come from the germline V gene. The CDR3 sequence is CASLPGGTLAFYREQFF. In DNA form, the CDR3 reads TGCGCCAGCCTCCCGGGGGGGACCCTAGCCTTCTATCGGGAGCAGTTCTTC.

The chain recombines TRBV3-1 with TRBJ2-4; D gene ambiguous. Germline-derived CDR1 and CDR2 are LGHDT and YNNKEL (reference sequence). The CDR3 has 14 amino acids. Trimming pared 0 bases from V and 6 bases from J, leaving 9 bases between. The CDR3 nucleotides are TGTGCCAGCAGCCAAGAAAAAACGGCAAACATTCAGTACTTC. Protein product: CASSQEKTANIQYF.

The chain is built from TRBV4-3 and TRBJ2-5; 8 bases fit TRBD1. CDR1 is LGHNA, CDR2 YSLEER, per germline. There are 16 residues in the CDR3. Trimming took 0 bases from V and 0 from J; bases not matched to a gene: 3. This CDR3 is CASSQDRGLNQETQYF. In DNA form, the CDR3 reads TGCGCCAGCAGCCAAGACAGGGGGCTCAACCAAGAGACCCAGTACTTC.